These T cell receptor beta chains were read from a single sample in a study of control samples from healthy donors and cancer patients. Assay used: immunoSEQ multiplex PCR; TCRdb lists only in-frame clones, some missing. The sample lists about 120,000 clones, more than 85% occurring once. The specimen sequenced was blood. The receptor set was obtained from a man between 18 and 35 years old in good health. Both conserved end residues are part of each CDR3. The order of the fields is clone size, J gene, V gene, D gene, CDR3 DNA, CDR3 protein. A D gene is named only where the DNA matches it firmly. Clone size appears in some rows only: once, few, many, or a class for an expanded clone.

>NA|TRBJ1-1|TRBV19|NA
TGTGCCAGTAGTGAGTCAGGGGAGAAGGAAGCTTTCTTT
CASSESGEKEAFF
>NA|TRBJ1-1|TRBV2|NA
TGTGCCAGCCTAAGGAGGGGGAACACTGAAGCTTTCTTT
CASLRRGNTEAFF
>NA|TRBJ2-7|TRBV4-1|TRBD2
TGCGCCAGCAGCCAAGATACCAGCGGGAGTTCCAACGAGCAGTACTTC
CASSQDTSGSSNEQYF
>once|TRBJ2-7|TRBV19|TRBD2
TGTGCCAGTAGTATAGAGGGACTAGCGGGAAATGAGCAGTACTTC
CASSIEGLAGNEQYF
>NA|TRBJ1-2|TRBV6-5|TRBD1
TGTGCCAGCAGAGGGGGCGAAAACTATGGCTACACCTTC
CASRGGENYGYTF
>once|TRBJ2-7|TRBV9|TRBD1
TGTGCCAGCAGCGGAGGGAGGACAGGGGGTCGTTCTCTACACGAGCAGTACTTC
CASSGGRTGGRSLHEQYF
>NA|TRBJ1-4|TRBV20-1|NA
TGCAGTGCCGGAGAAAAACTGTTTTTT
CSAGEKLFF
>NA|TRBJ2-7|TRBV12-3/TRBV12-4|NA
TGTGCCAGCAGTTTAGTAGGAGAATACGAGCAGTACTTC
CASSLVGEYEQYF
>NA|TRBJ1-1|TRBV19|NA
TGTGCCAGTATGGGGTGGGGCACTGAAGCTTTCTTT
CASMGWGTEAFF
>few|TRBJ2-2|TRBV7-2|NA
TGTGCCAGCAGCCCCAGATCCGGGGAGCTGTTTTTT
CASSPRSGELFF
>NA|TRBJ1-2|TRBV3-1/TRBV3-2|NA
TGTGCCAGCGGCAGACTGGGGAGAGGGGGGGATGGCTACACCTTC
CASGRLGRGGDGYTF
>NA|TRBJ1-2|TRBV5-1|TRBD1
TGCGCCAGCAGCCTAATGACAGGGAACGGCTACACCTTC
CASSLMTGNGYTF
>NA|TRBJ2-7|TRBV6-5|NA
TGTGCCGGACTAGGGGGGGCTTCCTACGAGCAGTACTTC
CAGLGGASYEQYF
>NA|TRBJ2-7|TRBV15|NA
TGTGCCACCAGCGGTCGACCGGGGGACGAGCAGTACTTC
CATSGRPGDEQYF
>NA|TRBJ1-2|TRBV6-5|NA
TGTGCCAGCAGTTACGCACTACAGGGTAGGGATGGCTACACCTTC
CASSYALQGRDGYTF
>few|TRBJ2-7|TRBV19|NA
TGTGCCAGTAGTATATCGAGCGTGCCAGGCGAGCAGTACTTC
CASSISSVPGEQYF
>NA|TRBJ2-1|TRBV3-1/TRBV3-2|NA
TGTGCCAGCAGCATAGCGCTGGACTACAATGAGCAGTTCTTC
CASSIALDYNEQFF
>NA|TRBJ1-1|TRBV15|NA
TGTGCCACCCAACAGGAGCGGGCTAGTGAAGCTTTCTTT
CATQQERASEAFF
>NA|TRBJ2-5|TRBV2|NA
TGTGCCAGTGGGGGGAGGAGGCAAGAGACCCAGTACTTC
CASGGRRQETQYF
>NA|TRBJ1-1|TRBV28|NA
TGTGCCAGCAGTTTGTCGCCGGGACTAATGAACACTGAAGCTTTCTTT
CASSLSPGLMNTEAFF
>NA|TRBJ2-1|TRBV3-1/TRBV3-2|NA
TGTGCCAGCACTATTGGGCACAATGAGCAGTTCTTC
CASTIGHNEQFF
>NA|TRBJ1-4|TRBV18|NA
TGTGCCAGCTCTCCTTTGGGGAGTAATGAAAAACTGTTTTTT
CASSPLGSNEKLFF
>NA|TRBJ2-2|TRBV24-1|NA
TGTGCCACCAGTGATTCTGCAACGAACACCGGGGAGCTGTTTTTT
CATSDSATNTGELFF
>NA|TRBJ1-5|TRBV6-5|TRBD1
TGTGCCAGCACCCTTCAGGGGGCAGGTCAGCCCCAGCATTTT
CASTLQGAGQPQHF
>NA|TRBJ2-7|TRBV30|NA
TGTGCCTGGAGTAGAATAGGAGGCTACGAGCAGTACTTC
CAWSRIGGYEQYF
>NA|TRBJ2-6|TRBV6-5|NA
TGTGCCAGCACCCTGGACAACTCTGGGGCCAACGTCCTGACTTTC
CASTLDNSGANVLTF
>NA|TRBJ1-1|TRBV9|NA
TGTGCCAGCAGCGGTCCCCGGGACGGAGGGGAAGCTTTCTTT
CASSGPRDGGEAFF
>NA|TRBJ2-3|TRBV7-9|TRBD2
TGTGCCAGCAGTTCTACCAGTCCGGGACTAGCCCCAGATACGCAGTATTTT
CASSSTSPGLAPDTQYF
>NA|TRBJ2-2|TRBV5-1|TRBD2
TGCGCCAGCAGCTTAGTGGGACTAGCGAACACCGGGGAGCTGTTTTTT
CASSLVGLANTGELFF
>NA|TRBJ2-3|TRBV11-3|NA
TGTGCCAGCAGCTTCGGACCATTAACGGATACGCAGTATTTT
CASSFGPLTDTQYF
>NA|TRBJ1-1|TRBV5-1|NA
TGCGCCAGCAGCTTGGAAGCTGAAGCTTTCTTT
CASSLEAEAFF
>NA|TRBJ1-2|TRBV29-1|NA
TGCAGCGCCCAGGCAGGGAGTTATGGCTACACCTTC
CSAQAGSYGYTF
>few|TRBJ2-5|TRBV11-3|TRBD2
TGTGCCAGCAGCTCTAGCTCCTCGACTAGCGGGCAAGAGACCCAGTACTTC
CASSSSSSTSGQETQYF
>NA|TRBJ1-5|TRBV27|NA
TGTGCCAGCAGTTACGGGACGAATAAACACCAACAGCCCCAGCATTTT
CASSYGTNKHQQPQHF